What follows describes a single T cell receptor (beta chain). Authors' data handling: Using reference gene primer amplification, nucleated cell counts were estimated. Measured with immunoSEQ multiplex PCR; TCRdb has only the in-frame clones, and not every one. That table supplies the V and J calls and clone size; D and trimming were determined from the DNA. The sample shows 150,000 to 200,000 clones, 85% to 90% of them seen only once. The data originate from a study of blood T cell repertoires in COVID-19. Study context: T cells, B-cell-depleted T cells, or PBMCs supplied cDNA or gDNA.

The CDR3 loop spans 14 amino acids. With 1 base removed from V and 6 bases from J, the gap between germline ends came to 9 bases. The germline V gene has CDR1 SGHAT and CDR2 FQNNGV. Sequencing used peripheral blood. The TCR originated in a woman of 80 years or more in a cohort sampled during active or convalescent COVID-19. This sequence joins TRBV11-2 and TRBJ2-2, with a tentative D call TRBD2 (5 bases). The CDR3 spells CASSLARVSGELFF. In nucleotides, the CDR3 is TGTGCCAGCAGCTTAGCGAGGGTCTCCGGGGAGCTGTTTTTT.